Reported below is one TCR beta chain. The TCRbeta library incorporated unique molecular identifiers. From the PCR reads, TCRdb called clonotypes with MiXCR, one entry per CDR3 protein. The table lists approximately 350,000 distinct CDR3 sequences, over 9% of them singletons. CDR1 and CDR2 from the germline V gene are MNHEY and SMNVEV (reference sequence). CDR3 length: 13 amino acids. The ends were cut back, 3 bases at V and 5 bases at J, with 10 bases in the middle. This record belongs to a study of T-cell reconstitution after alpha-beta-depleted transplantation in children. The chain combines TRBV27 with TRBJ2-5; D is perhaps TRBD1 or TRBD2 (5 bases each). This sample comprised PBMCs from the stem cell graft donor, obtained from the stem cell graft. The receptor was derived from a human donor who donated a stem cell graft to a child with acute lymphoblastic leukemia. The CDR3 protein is CASSLAWGETQYF. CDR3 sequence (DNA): TGTGCCAGCAGTTTGGCCTGGGGGGAGACCCAGTACTTC.